This T cell receptor beta chain was captured by sequencing in a study of blood T cell repertoires in COVID-19 (dated by TCRdb to about 2020). In terms of the full investigation: Collaborator samples came from the United States, Italy and Spain and covered acute and convalescent phases of COVID-19. Subjects who had been exposed to COVID-19, were actively infected with it, or had recovered from it provided the deeply sampled blood TCRbeta repertoires that made up the dataset. The samples were drawn from the first 160 participants of the ongoing ImmuneRACE study and from 950 to 1,500 subjects provided by 6 global collaborators. The material from the prospective study consisted of cDNA or gDNA derived from T cells, B-cell-depleted T cells, or PBMCs. The repertoires were released in a freely available public database meant as a resource for research on the immune response to SARS-CoV-2. Where HLA class I and class II types were available, the types were taken from metadata supplied by the sample provider, not from assay-based typing. The sample metadata nearly always contained a de-identified subject ID, COVID-19 status, age in years and sex. What the study reported, not specific to this receptor: Clinical and demographic metadata were provided uncurated, with the amount varying by source and participant.

Enrolling through a virtual design, the prospective study's participants ranged in age from about 18 to 100 years and lived across 24 United States geographic areas. In the prospective study, participants were assigned to cohorts based on the clinical history participants reported in a screening survey and a study questionnaire. Each participant in the prospective study had whole blood, serum and a nasopharyngeal or oropharyngeal swab collected by mobile phlebotomists. Prospective study participants could optionally give additional blood draws and questionnaires over an approximately two-month period. Prospective study blood samples were shipped either frozen or at room temperature before DNA extraction. TCRbeta CDR3 regions were amplified from genomic DNA by means of the immunoSEQ Assay, a bias-controlled multiplex PCR. On the study's bioinformatics: Within the assay, amplification of reference gene primers was used to estimate how many nucleated cells each sample contained. To quantify the absolute abundance of each unique TCRbeta CDR3 rearrangement, sequence reads were collapsed and filtered. For each sample, productive Simpson clonality was calculated as the square root of Simpson's diversity index over productive rearrangements. TCRdb's version of the immuneACCESS table is confined to in-frame rearrangements and falls short of the full clone set. An unresolved V gene accounts for under half of the shortfall where checked; the remainder is of unknown origin. That table is the source of V, J and clone size, and D and trimming were worked out from the DNA. This sample comprises about 220,000 clones, 86% of them detected only once. The top ten hold about 4% of the sample.

Worth noting for this clone: Its antigen is unknown. There are no base qualities to consult, and no much larger clone falls within one base.

The clonotype originates from a woman between 40 and 55 years old with acute COVID-19. Sequencing used PBMCs or T cells enriched from blood (not recorded which).

The CDR3 in this case is CASSAGGRTDTQYF. The DNA reads TGTGCCAGCAGCGCGGGGGGACGCACAGATACGCAGTATTTT. The V and J genes are TRBV9 and TRBJ2-3; 7 middle bases align to TRBD2. Relative to germline, V is missing 3 bases and J is missing 1 base, with 2 bases of the junction outside any gene match. Taken from the germline V gene, the CDR1 and CDR2 loops are SGDLS and YYNGEE. The CDR3 goes from the cysteine to the phenylalanine over 14 residues. Of all the DNA, just the CDR3 is kept, 42 bases in frame from base 1.